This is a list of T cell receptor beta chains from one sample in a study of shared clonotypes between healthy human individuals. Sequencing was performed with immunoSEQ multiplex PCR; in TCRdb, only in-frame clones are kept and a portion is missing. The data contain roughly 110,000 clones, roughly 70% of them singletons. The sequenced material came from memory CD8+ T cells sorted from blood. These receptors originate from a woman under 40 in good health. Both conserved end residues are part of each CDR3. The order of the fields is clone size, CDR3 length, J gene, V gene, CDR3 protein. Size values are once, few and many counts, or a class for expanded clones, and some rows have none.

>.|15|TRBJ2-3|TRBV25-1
CASSVSGQDTDTQYF
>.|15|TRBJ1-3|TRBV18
CASSPTGNSGNTIYF
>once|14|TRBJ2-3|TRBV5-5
CASSRETGGDTQYF
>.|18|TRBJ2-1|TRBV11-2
CASSPARGLAGDYNEQFF
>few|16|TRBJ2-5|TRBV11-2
CASSLDGTSFQETQYF
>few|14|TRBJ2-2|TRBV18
CASSPPTDTGELFF
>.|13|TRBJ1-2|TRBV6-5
CASTEGGNYGYTF
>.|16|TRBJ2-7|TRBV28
CASRSGTLESPYEQYF
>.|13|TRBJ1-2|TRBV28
CASSLRGNYGYTF
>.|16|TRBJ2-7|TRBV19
CASSMGTGTPTYEQYF
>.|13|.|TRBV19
CASRPDGVHEQYF
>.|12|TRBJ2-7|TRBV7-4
CASSSTGYEQYF
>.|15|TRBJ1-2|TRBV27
CASSLSEGGRHGYTF
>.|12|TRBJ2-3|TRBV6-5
CASSSPTDTQYF
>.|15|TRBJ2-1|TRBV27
CASSIGLASYNEQFF
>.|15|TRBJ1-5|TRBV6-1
CASSSGWTGSQPQHF
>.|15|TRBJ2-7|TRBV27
CASSLGSGLTYEQYF